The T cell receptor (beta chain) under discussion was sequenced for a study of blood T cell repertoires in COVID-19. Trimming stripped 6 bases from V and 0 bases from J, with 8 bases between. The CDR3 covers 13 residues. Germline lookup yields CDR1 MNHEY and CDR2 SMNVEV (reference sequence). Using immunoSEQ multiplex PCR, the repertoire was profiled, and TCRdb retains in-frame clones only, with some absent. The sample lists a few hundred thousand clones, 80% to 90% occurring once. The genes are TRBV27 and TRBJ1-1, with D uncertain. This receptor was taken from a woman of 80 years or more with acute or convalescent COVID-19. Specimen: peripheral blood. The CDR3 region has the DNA TGTGCCAGCAGCGCGGGCCTGAACACTGAAGCTTTCTTT. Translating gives CASSAGLNTEAFF.